Below are 21 T cell receptor beta chains sequenced from a single sample in a study of regulatory T cells in long-lasting Graves disease (dated by TCRdb to 2020 to 2023). Receptor libraries were prepared by multiplex PCR. Sequencing relied on an Illumina HiSeq 4000. To build TCR beta libraries, CDR3 regions were amplified by Arm-PCR using iRepertoire HTBI primers. The public reads were reanalyzed by TCRdb: fastp trimming at Q25, MiXCR alignment, in-frame beta chains only. When rows share a CDR3 protein, they turn into one entry using the most common DNA and genes. This sample holds hundreds of thousands of distinct CDR3 sequences; 22% were observed only once. Around 13% of the sample is held by the ten biggest clonotypes. This specimen's time point label, per the study, means: persistent/refractory GD, antithyroid drugs over 5 years with positive TRAb. RNA was extracted from PBMCs in TRIzol for both TCR sequencing and RNA sequencing.

The specimen comprised peripheral blood mononuclear cells (PBMCs), sampled when the disease was refractory, from a patient treated with antithyroid drugs. The receptors were gathered from a female donor with Graves disease.

This clonotype turned up a few times. The chain couples TRBV30 to TRBJ1-1, with D unclear. V lost 2 bases, J lost 0 bases, and 7 bases lay in between. CDR3 size: 13 residues. CDR1 GTSNPN and CDR2 SVGIG come from the germline V gene (reference sequence). In DNA form, the CDR3 reads TGTGCCTGGAGTAGTTCGATGAACACTGAAGCTTTCTTT. Its translation is CAWSSSMNTEAFF.

Notes on this clonotype: A much larger clonotype is one base distant, so this may be a read error. The rearrangement uses TRBV11-2 and TRBJ2-7; D is undetermined. Per germline, CDR1 SGHAT and CDR2 FQNNGV. This CDR3 is 12 amino acids long. CDR3 DNA: TGTGCCGGCAGCTTAGCCCTCGGGTTTCCGTACTTC. Translation: CAGSLALGFPYF.

This rearrangement joins TRBV29-1 to TRBJ1-2, with 9 bases identical to TRBD1. The V gene's germline CDR1 is SQVTM and CDR2 ANQGSEA. Losses at the gene ends were 6 bases for V and 5 bases for J; bases not matched to a gene: 4. The CDR3 extends over 12 amino acids. The CDR3 nucleotides are TGCAGCGTCTGGGACAGGGAGTATGGCTACACCTTC. This encodes CSVWDREYGYTF.

This clonotype showed up many times. V usage is TRBV6-2 or TRBV6-3 and J usage is TRBJ2-5, with a tentative D call TRBD1 (5 bases). Germline-derived CDR1 and CDR2 are MNHEY and SVGEGT. Trimming cost V 6 bases and J 2 bases, with 19 bases left between them. This CDR3 has 16 amino acids. DNA for the CDR3: TGTGCCAGCAGGGGGTTTGGGGCCGTACAACAAGAGACCCAGTACTTC. It translates to CASRGFGAVQQETQYF.

This clonotype was seen repeatedly, ten times or more. V and J are TRBV20-1 and TRBJ2-5; no clear D. This CDR3 contains 11 residues. Deletions cut 2 bases from V and 3 bases from J, with 4 bases between. The germline V gene has CDR1 DFQATT and CDR2 SNEGSKA (reference sequence). CDR3 in amino acids: CSARREETQYF. CDR3 sequence (DNA): TGCAGTGCTAGAAGGGAAGAGACCCAGTACTTC.

This clonotype was picked up a small number of times. A much larger clone differs from this one at a single base, so this may be a read error. The rearrangement links TRBV2 to TRBJ2-2; D not resolved. The germline CDR1 and CDR2 sequences are SNHLY and FYNNEI. The CDR3 is 14 amino acids. V lost 3 bases and J lost 6, with 11 bases in between. The CDR3 reads CASSDLGFAGELFF. DNA for the CDR3: TGTGCCAGCAGTGATCTAGGGTTTGCCGGGGAGCTGTTTTTT.

The sample holds many counts of this clonotype. This chain connects TRBV2 to TRBJ2-6; TRBD1 agrees at 7 bases. Trimming at V came to 9 bases and at J to 0 bases, leaving 8 bases not matched to a gene. Germline lookup yields CDR1 SNHLY and CDR2 FYNNEI. The CDR3 is 16 amino acids. DNA of the CDR3: TGTGCCAGGGCCGGACAGGCCCGCTCTGGGGCCAACGTCCTGACTTTC. Translation: CARAGQARSGANVLTF.

J is TRBJ2-3 and V is TRBV7-2; 8 positions agree with TRBD2. With 3 bases clipped from V and 2 bases from J, the junction kept 7 bases outside the gene matches. This CDR3 spans 16 amino acids. Germline V lookup: CDR1 SGHTA, CDR2 FQGNSA. The CDR3 spells CASSFSPGGPTDTQYF. CDR3 DNA sequence: TGTGCCAGCAGCTTTTCCCCGGGGGGGCCCACAGATACGCAGTATTTT.

This clonotype was counted many times. This chain connects TRBV15 to TRBJ2-5; D is possibly TRBD2 (5 bases). The CDR3 extends over 14 amino acids. V was clipped by 0 bases and J by 4 bases, with 9 bases between them. Germline V gene lookup returns CDR1 LNHNV and CDR2 YYDKDF (reference sequence). In DNA form, the CDR3 reads TGTGCCACCAGCAGAGATACGGGGTTAGAGACCCAGTACTTC. Translating gives CATSRDTGLETQYF.

This clonotype was seen a handful of times. The chain links TRBV5-1 to TRBJ2-3; TRBD2 might be the D (5 bases). V lost 3 bases to trimming and J lost 6 bases, with 11 bases between them. This CDR3 comprises 13 residues. In germline, CDR1 is SGHRS, CDR2 YFSETQ. The CDR3 region has the DNA TGCGCCAGCAGCTCGCACCGAGGGGATACGCAGTATTTT. This codes for CASSSHRGDTQYF. Together with reference TRBV5-1 and TRBJ2-3, the CDR3 gives the full variable domain: KAGVTQTPRYLIKTRGQQVTLSCSPISGHRSVSWYQQTPGQGLQFLFEYFSETQRNKGNFPGRFSGRQFSNSRSEMNVSTLELGDSALYLCASSSHRGDTQYFGPGTRLTVL.

V is TRBV28 and J is TRBJ2-7; the D gene is possibly TRBD1 (6 bases). Germline V gives CDR1 MDHEN, CDR2 SYDVKM. The CDR3 is 16 residues long. The V gene lost 4 bases and the J gene lost 1 base, with 17 bases spanning the gap. The CDR3 bases are TGTGCCAGCAGTTACTCTGACAGGCCGCTATCCTACGAGCAGTACTTC. It translates to CASSYSDRPLSYEQYF. Full variable domain (missing parts from reference TRBV28 and TRBJ2-7): DVKVTQSSRYLVKRTGEKVFLECVQDMDHENMFWYRQDPGLGLRLIYFSYDVKMKEKGDIPEGYSVSREKKERFSLILESASTNQTSMYLCASSYSDRPLSYEQYFGPGTRLTVT.

This chain links TRBV2 with TRBJ1-6; maybe TRBD1 (6 bases). Germline assignment: CDR1 SNHLY and CDR2 FYNNEI. Trimming shortened V by 7 bases and J by 3 bases, and 16 bases separated the two germline ends. The length of the CDR3 is 16 residues. The CDR3 DNA reads TGTGCCAGCACCATGGGGGGGGGCTTCTATAATTCACCCCTCCACTTT. Translating gives CASTMGGGFYNSPLHF.

The chain is built from TRBV24-1 and TRBJ2-1; no firm D call. V lost 5 bases and J 2 bases, leaving 15 bases between the germline ends. This CDR3 contains 16 residues. Germline assignment: CDR1 KGHDR and CDR2 SFDVKD. For the CDR3, the DNA is TGTGCCACCAGTGGTAAGACCGTTTTTCCCTACAATGAGCAGTTCTTC. Translated, it gives CATSGKTVFPYNEQFF.

This clonotype was recorded many times. The rearrangement joins TRBV3-1 to TRBJ2-2; D gene unclear. V was shortened by 0 bases and J by 4 bases, with 0 bases between the two germline ends. CDR3 length equals 12 residues. Germline CDR1 LGHDT, CDR2 YNNKEL (reference sequence). CDR3 protein: CASSQDTGELFF. For the CDR3, the DNA is TGTGCCAGCAGCCAAGACACCGGGGAGCTGTTTTTT.

This clonotype was recorded a few times. This rearrangement joins TRBV13 to TRBJ1-1, with D perhaps matching TRBD1 (5 bases). The CDR3 loop spans 15 amino acids. Between the trimmed V and J ends, which lost 0 bases and 1 base, there was a span of 9 bases. The germline V gene has CDR1 PRHDT and CDR2 FYEKMQ (reference sequence). The CDR3 here is CASSLGGRENTEAFF. The CDR3 DNA sequence: TGTGCCAGCAGCTTAGGAGGCAGGGAGAACACTGAAGCTTTCTTT.

This clonotype was seen many times. J is TRBJ2-5 and V is TRBV28, with TRBD1 matching 9 bases. CDR1 is MDHEN, CDR2 SYDVKM, per germline. The length of the CDR3 is 15 residues. J lost 5 bases, V lost 4 bases, and 8 bases had no gene match. CDR3 sequence (DNA): TGTGCCAGCAGTTCGCCGGACAGGGGATTTGAGACCCAGTACTTC. This encodes CASSSPDRGFETQYF.

This rearrangement joins TRBV12-3 or TRBV12-4 to TRBJ1-1, with D perhaps matching TRBD1 (6 bases). CDR3 size: 14 residues. The V end was cut by 10 bases, the J end by 5 bases, with 20 bases between. CDR3 sequence reads: CANRGGVIRTEAFF. The CDR3 DNA is TGTGCCAACAGAGGGGGGGTCATCAGGACTGAAGCTTTCTTT.

CDR3 in amino acids: CAIQAGGDLYGYTF. For the CDR3, the DNA is TGTGCCATCCAAGCGGGGGGCGATCTGTATGGCTACACCTTC. The chain employs TRBV10-3 and TRBJ1-2; D is possibly TRBD1 (6 bases). Germline CDR1 reads ENHRY; CDR2 reads SYGVKD. V shed 8 bases and J shed 5 bases, with 18 bases lying between them. The CDR3 runs 14 residues.

The rearrangement uses TRBV19 and TRBJ1-2, with no clear D. This CDR3 comprises 15 residues. Germline V CDR1 and CDR2: LNHDA, SQIVND (reference sequence). Deletions cut 3 bases from V and 2 bases from J, with 13 bases between. The CDR3 DNA follows: TGTGCCAGTAGTATGGGTTTTAGGAGAAACTATGGCTACACCTTC. This codes for CASSMGFRRNYGYTF.

The gene calls are TRBV6-9 and TRBJ1-5, with 7 bases identical to TRBD1. The CDR3 extends over 15 amino acids. The germline CDR1 and CDR2 sequences are MNHGY and SVAAGI. Trimming cost V 4 bases and J 7 bases; bases outside gene matches: 10. The CDR3 protein is CASSSYRGGEQPQHF. The CDR3 DNA follows: TGTGCCAGCAGTTCGTACAGGGGCGGCGAACAGCCCCAGCATTTT.

This clonotype was recorded at least ten times. As DNA, the CDR3 is TGTGCCAGCAGCCGACAGGGAACCCACTATGGCTACACCTTC. It specifies CASSRQGTHYGYTF. V usage is TRBV12-3 or TRBV12-4 and J usage is TRBJ1-2; the match to TRBD1 covers 7 bases. This CDR3 has 14 amino acids. V trimming: 6 bases; J trimming: 3 bases; junction bases outside the gene matches: 7.